Below, 7 T cell receptor beta chains from the same sample are listed, as sequenced in a study of human T cells and chemical hapten exposure. Each CDR3 protein is one row after TCRdb ran MiXCR on the RACE reads. Of tens of thousands of distinct CDR3 sequences listed, 10% to 12% are singletons. Indicated time point: pre-sensitization, week 0. This sample's treatment: therapeutic diphenylcyclopropenone sensitization with weekly scalp DPC. Here the sequenced sample was whole blood, taken in connection with sensitization to the hapten diphenylcyclopropenone (DPC). The source is a middle-aged woman with alopecia areata. Some clones in this sample may be carry-over from other donors' samples.

This sequence joins TRBV29-1 and TRBJ2-7; 8 nucleotides line up with TRBD2. Trimming removed 4 bases from V and 1 base from J; junction bases left unmatched: 3. This CDR3 comprises 13 residues. Germline CDR1 and CDR2: SQVTM and ANQGSEA. This CDR3 reads CSVVGGRSYEQYF. Written as DNA, the CDR3 is TGCAGCGTTGTGGGCGGGAGGTCCTACGAGCAGTACTTC.

This clonotype was counted at least ten times. The chain joins TRBV5-1 to TRBJ1-5; D unresolved. The germline V gene encodes CDR1 SGHRS and CDR2 YFSETQ. This CDR3 region has 15 residues. V was shortened by 5 bases and J by 2 bases, with 14 bases between the two germline ends. CDR3 nucleotide sequence: TGCGCCAGCAGTCCCGGGGAGGGCGGCAATCAGCCCCAGCATTTT. Protein: CASSPGEGGNQPQHF.

This CDR3 reads CSVERDPPYNEQFF. CDR3 nucleotide sequence: TGCAGCGTTGAACGGGACCCCCCCTACAATGAGCAGTTCTTC. The chain has TRBV29-1 and TRBJ2-1, with D possibly being TRBD1 or TRBD2 (5 bases each). V gave up 2 bases and J gave up 2 bases, with 10 bases separating them. This CDR3 is built from 14 residues. Germline V gene lookup returns CDR1 SQVTM and CDR2 ANQGSEA.

This clonotype has at least ten counts. The chain joins TRBV19 to TRBJ2-7; D is ambiguous. Germline V gene data show CDR1 as LNHDA and CDR2 as SQIVND (reference sequence). This CDR3 is built from 11 residues. Trimming took 5 bases from V and 12 from J, leaving 14 bases between them. In nucleotides, the CDR3 is TGTGCCAGTAGTCAGACCACCCGACTGTACTTC. It translates to CASSQTTRLYF.

This clonotype has only a few counts. The V and J genes are TRBV27 and TRBJ1-2; 8 bases are shared with TRBD1. This CDR3 region has 14 residues. Germline V gene data show CDR1 as MNHEY and CDR2 as SMNVEV (reference sequence). V was pared by 3 bases and J by 5 bases, with 5 bases of the junction left unmatched. The CDR3 here is CASSFRGQVYGYTF. As DNA, the CDR3 is TGTGCCAGCAGTTTCCGGGGACAGGTTTATGGCTACACCTTC.

This clonotype came up a few times. The rearrangement joins TRBV6-6 to TRBJ2-1; TRBD1 is a possible D gene (5 bases). With 0 bases removed from V and 3 bases from J, the gap between germline ends came to 9 bases. This CDR3 comprises 15 residues. Germline V gene lookup returns CDR1 MNHNY and CDR2 SVGAGI (reference sequence). CDR3 in DNA: TGTGCCAGCAGTTACTCGGGGCAGGGCTACAATGAGCAGTTCTTC. It specifies CASSYSGQGYNEQFF.

The chain couples TRBV12-3 or TRBV12-4 to TRBJ2-1, with D perhaps TRBD1 (6 bases). This CDR3 has 13 amino acids. V was clipped by 6 bases and J by 12 bases, with 18 bases between them. The CDR3 DNA is TGTGCCAGCAGCTATAGTGGACAGCCACGGCAGTTCTTC. Its translation is CASSYSGQPRQFF.